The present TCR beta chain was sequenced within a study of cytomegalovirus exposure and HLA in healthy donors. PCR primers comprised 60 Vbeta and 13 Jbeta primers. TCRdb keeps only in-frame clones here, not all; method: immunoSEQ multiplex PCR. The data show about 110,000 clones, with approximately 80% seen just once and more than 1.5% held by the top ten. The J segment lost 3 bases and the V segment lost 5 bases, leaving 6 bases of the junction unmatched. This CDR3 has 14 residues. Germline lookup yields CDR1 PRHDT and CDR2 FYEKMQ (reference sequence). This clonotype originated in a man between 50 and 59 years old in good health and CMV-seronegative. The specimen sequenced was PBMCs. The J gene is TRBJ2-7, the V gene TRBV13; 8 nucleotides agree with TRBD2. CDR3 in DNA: TGTGCCAGCAGCCCCGGGACTAGTCTCTACGAGCAGTACTTC. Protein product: CASSPGTSLYEQYF.